Below are 12 T cell receptor beta chains sequenced from a single sample in a study of beta chain features in type 1 diabetes. cDNA synthesis used the whole RNA isolate, giving expressed TCRB sequences. The method was immunoSEQ multiplex PCR; TCRdb's version includes in-frame clones alone and lacks a portion of them. The data show 110,000 to 150,000 clones, around a tenth seen once. Sequenced: central memory CD4+ T cells from blood. These receptors all stem from a middle-aged woman in good health.

This chain links TRBV9 with TRBJ2-7; D is possibly TRBD2 (5 bases). This CDR3 is 16 amino acids long. CDR1 is SGDLS, CDR2 YYNGEE, per germline. V shed 0 bases and J shed 4 bases, with 17 bases lying between them. CDR3 protein: CASSVATRELGYEQYF. The CDR3 nucleotides are TGTGCCAGCAGCGTAGCTACAAGGGAGCTTGGGTACGAGCAGTACTTC.

This clone was seen a few times. J is TRBJ2-3 and V is TRBV5-1, with TRBD1 as a possible D gene (5 bases). Looked up from germline, CDR1 is SGHRS and CDR2 is YFSETQ. Deletions cut 1 base from V and 1 base from J, with 13 bases between. The CDR3 totals 16 residues. The CDR3 is CASSLSSGQGTDTQYF. The CDR3 nucleotides are TGCGCCAGCAGCTTGAGTTCAGGGCAAGGCACAGATACGCAGTATTTT. Full variable domain (missing parts from reference TRBV5-1 and TRBJ2-3): KAGVTQTPRYLIKTRGQQVTLSCSPISGHRSVSWYQQTPGQGLQFLFEYFSETQRNKGNFPGRFSGRQFSNSRSEMNVSTLELGDSALYLCASSLSSGQGTDTQYFGPGTRLTVL.

The genes are TRBV9 and TRBJ2-5; D remains unclear. Germline lookup yields CDR1 SGDLS and CDR2 YYNGEE. The CDR3 has 14 amino acids. V was trimmed by 0 bases and J by 0 bases, leaving 6 bases between them. This CDR3 reads CASSVGSYQETQYF. The CDR3 nucleotides read TGTGCCAGCAGCGTAGGTTCCTACCAAGAGACCCAGTACTTC.

The sample holds a few counts of this clone. The rearrangement links TRBV4-3 to TRBJ2-2, with D perhaps TRBD1 (6 bases). The CDR3 totals 14 residues. Germline lookup yields CDR1 LGHNA and CDR2 YSLEER. V was cut by 3 bases and J by 5 bases, with 10 bases left in between. For the CDR3, the DNA is TGCGCCAGCAGCCACAATACAGGGACCGGGGAGCTGTTTTTT. Encoded protein: CASSHNTGTGELFF.

The sample holds a few counts of this clone. The chain is built from TRBV4-1 and TRBJ2-5; tentative D call: TRBD1 (5 bases). The CDR3 spans 14 residues. V lost 1 base, J lost 2 bases, and 8 bases lay in between. Germline CDR1 MGHRA, CDR2 YSYEKL. The CDR3 region has the DNA TGCGCCAGCAGCCAAGGGGGCAAACAAGAGACCCAGTACTTC. Amino acids: CASSQGGKQETQYF.

The chain recombines TRBV5-4 with TRBJ2-7; TRBD2 matches 10 bases. Germline values: CDR1 SGHNT, CDR2 YYREEE (reference sequence). The junction had 2 bases not matched to a gene; V was cut back by 0 bases and J by 2 bases. The CDR3 is 15 amino acids. The CDR3 spells CASSLGSGGPYEQYF. CDR3 sequence (DNA): TGTGCCAGCAGCTTGGGTAGCGGGGGGCCCTACGAGCAGTACTTC. The variable domain in full, with the rest retrieved from reference TRBV5-4 and TRBJ2-7, is ETGVTQSPTHLIKTRGQQVTLRCSSQSGHNTVSWYQQALGQGPQFIFQYYREEENGRGNFPPRFSGLQFPNYSSELNVNALELDDSALYLCASSLGSGGPYEQYFGPGTRLTVT.

This clone showed up many times. The CDR3 nucleotides read TGCAGCGTTGTATCAGGACTAGTCCAATACTTC. Protein: CSVVSGLVQYF. The V gene is TRBV29-1, the J gene TRBJ2-7, with 7 positions matching TRBD2. The length of the CDR3 is 11 residues. CDR1 and CDR2 (germline): SQVTM, ANQGSEA. V was pared by 4 bases and J by 13 bases, with 10 bases of the junction left unmatched.

In this sample, this clone turned up a few times. The chain recombines TRBV5-4 with TRBJ1-6; TRBD1 matches at 12 bases. This CDR3 has 16 amino acids. CDR1 is SGHNT and CDR2 is YYREEE in the germline V gene (reference sequence). V was pared by 4 bases and J by 8 bases, with 7 bases of the junction left unmatched. CDR3 in amino acids: CASSRMGQGAYSPLHF. The DNA for the CDR3 is TGTGCCAGCAGCAGGATGGGACAGGGGGCTTATTCACCCCTCCACTTT.

This clone turned up a few times. This sequence joins TRBV7-2 and TRBJ2-1, with D unclear. The CDR3 is 13 residues long. Germline values: CDR1 SGHTA, CDR2 FQGNSA. Trimming stripped 0 bases from V and 13 bases from J, with 13 bases between. Here the CDR3 DNA reads TGTGCCAGCAGCTTAGCGCTAACTTTGAAACAGTTCTTC. This gives the protein CASSLALTLKQFF.

This clone has only a few counts. The V and J genes are TRBV6-6 and TRBJ1-2; TRBD1 aligns across 10 bases. Germline V CDR1 and CDR2: MNHNY, SVGAGI (reference sequence). This CDR3 has 14 residues. Losses at the gene ends were 6 bases for V and 7 bases for J; bases not matched to a gene: 8. The CDR3 nucleotides read TGTGCCAGCAGCCTCCCGGACAGGGGGACTGGCTACACCTTC. This encodes CASSLPDRGTGYTF.

The CDR3 DNA follows: TGCGCCAGCACCTTCGGGACTAGCTCCGTTAACAATGAGCAGTTCTTC. Residues: CASTFGTSSVNNEQFF. The chain joins TRBV5-1 to TRBJ2-1; 9 nucleotides match TRBD2. Germline values: CDR1 SGHRS, CDR2 YFSETQ. This CDR3 has 16 amino acids. With 6 bases clipped from V and 5 bases from J, the junction kept 12 bases outside the gene matches. The variable domain in full, with the rest retrieved from reference TRBV5-1 and TRBJ2-1, is KAGVTQTPRYLIKTRGQQVTLSCSPISGHRSVSWYQQTPGQGLQFLFEYFSETQRNKGNFPGRFSGRQFSNSRSEMNVSTLELGDSALYLCASTFGTSSVNNEQFFGPGTRLTVL.

The chain is built from TRBV7-2 and TRBJ2-5; 7 bases fit TRBD1. This CDR3 has 15 amino acids. With V trimmed by 3 bases and J by 2 bases, 6 bases remained unmatched. CDR1 and CDR2 from the germline V gene are SGHTA and FQGNSA. The CDR3: CASSFTGTAQETQYF. CDR3 nucleotide sequence: TGTGCCAGCAGCTTCACCGGGACAGCTCAAGAGACCCAGTACTTC. Full variable domain (missing parts from reference TRBV7-2 and TRBJ2-5): GAGVSQSPSNKVTEKGKDVELRCDPISGHTALYWYRQSLGQGLEFLIYFQGNSAPDKSGLPSDRFSAERTGGSVSTLTIQRTQQEDSAVYLCASSFTGTAQETQYFGPGTRLLVL.